Presented here are 2 T cell receptor beta chains from one specimen sequenced in a study of blood T cells in healthy people across ages. Together with a sample-barcoded 5' primer, a J-beta primer mix was included in a second PCR lasting about 7 to 12 cycles. TCRdb called the 5' RACE reads again in MiXCR, with one record for every CDR3 protein. The profile covers under 1,000,000 distinct CDR3 sequences, with about 45% appearing a single time and roughly 18% taken by the ten largest. Sequenced material: blood. Receptors originate from a man older than 75 in good health.

The table lists this clonotype with many counts. V is TRBV20-1 and J is TRBJ2-7; D possibly corresponds to TRBD1 (6 bases). CDR3 size: 17 residues. The germline CDR1 and CDR2 sequences are DFQATT and SNEGSKA (reference sequence). The ends were cut back, 1 base at V and 0 bases at J, with 19 bases in the middle. CDR3 sequence (DNA): TGCAGTGCTAGAGTTCCCCTCCCGGGACACAGCTCCTACGAGCAGTACTTC. Protein: CSARVPLPGHSSYEQYF.

This clonotype was picked up many times. This sequence joins TRBV5-1 and TRBJ2-1; 7 bases are shared with TRBD2. CDR1 is SGHRS, CDR2 YFSETQ, per germline. The trim removed 4 bases at V and 8 bases at J, leaving 12 bases unmatched. This CDR3 contains 15 residues. The CDR3 reads CASSTGTMAVYEQFF. In nucleotides, the CDR3 is TGCGCCAGCAGCACGGGGACTATGGCTGTTTATGAGCAGTTCTTC.